This TCR beta chain was captured by sequencing in a study of blood T cell repertoires in COVID-19. In the study overall: Sites across the United States, Italy and Spain contributed samples from acute and convalescent COVID-19. Sources were T cells, B-cell-depleted T cells, or PBMCs; the material itself was cDNA or gDNA.

In the authors' methods: Using reference gene primer amplification, nucleated cell counts were estimated. Profiled with immunoSEQ multiplex PCR; TCRdb holds only in-frame clones, not every one. The V and J calls and the clone size are those of that table, but D and trimming were determined from the DNA. In the table there are 150,000 to 200,000 clones, approximately 90% of which are singletons. This receptor was identified in a woman aged 30 to 39 with active or convalescent COVID-19. Sample: peripheral blood.

DNA of the CDR3: TGTGCCAGCAGGGAGTGGTCTGGGGCCAACGTCCTGACTTTC. Its protein is CASREWSGANVLTF. V and J are TRBV6-5 and TRBJ2-6; the D is unclear. Between the trimmed V and J ends, which lost 6 bases and 1 base, there was a span of 7 bases. This CDR3 has 14 residues. CDR1 is MNHEY and CDR2 is SVGAGI in the germline V gene.